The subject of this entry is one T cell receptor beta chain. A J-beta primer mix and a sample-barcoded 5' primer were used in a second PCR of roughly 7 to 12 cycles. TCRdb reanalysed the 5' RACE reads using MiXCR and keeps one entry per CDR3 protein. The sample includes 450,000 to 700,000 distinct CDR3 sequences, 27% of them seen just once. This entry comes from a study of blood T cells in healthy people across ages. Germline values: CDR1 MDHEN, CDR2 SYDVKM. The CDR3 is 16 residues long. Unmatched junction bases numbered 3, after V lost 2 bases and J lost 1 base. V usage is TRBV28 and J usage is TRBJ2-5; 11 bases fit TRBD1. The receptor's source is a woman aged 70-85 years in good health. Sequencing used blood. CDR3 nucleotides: TGTGCCAGCAGTTTAGACGGACAGGGGGCCCAAGAGACCCAGTACTTC. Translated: CASSLDGQGAQETQYF. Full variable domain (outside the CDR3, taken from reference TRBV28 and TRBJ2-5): DVKVTQSSRYLVKRTGEKVFLECVQDMDHENMFWYRQDPGLGLRLIYFSYDVKMKEKGDIPEGYSVSREKKERFSLILESASTNQTSMYLCASSLDGQGAQETQYFGPGTRLLVL.